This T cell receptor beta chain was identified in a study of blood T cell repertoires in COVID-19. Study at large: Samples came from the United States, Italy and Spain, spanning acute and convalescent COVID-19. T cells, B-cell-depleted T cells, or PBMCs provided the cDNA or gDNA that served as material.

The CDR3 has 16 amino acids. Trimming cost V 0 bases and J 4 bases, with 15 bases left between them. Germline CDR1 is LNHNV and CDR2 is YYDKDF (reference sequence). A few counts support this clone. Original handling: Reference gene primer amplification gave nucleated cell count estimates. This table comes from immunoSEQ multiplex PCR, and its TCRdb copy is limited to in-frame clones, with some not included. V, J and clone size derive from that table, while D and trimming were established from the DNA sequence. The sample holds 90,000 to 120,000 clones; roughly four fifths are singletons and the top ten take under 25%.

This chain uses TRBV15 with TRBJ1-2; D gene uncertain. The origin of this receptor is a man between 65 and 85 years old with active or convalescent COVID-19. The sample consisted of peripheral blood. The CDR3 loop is CATSRDLSTALYGYTF. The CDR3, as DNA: TGTGCCACCAGCAGAGATCTAAGCACCGCGCTCTATGGCTACACCTTC.